Shown below are 20 T cell receptor beta chains from a single sample sequenced in a study of naive and memory T cell subsets. General study points: A few larger clonotypes appeared in naive repertoires, especially CD8, possibly memory cells re-expressing CD45RA.

Their specific antigens are unknown. An equimolar mix of two oligonucleotides served as the beta constant-region primer for TRBC1 and TRBC2. The ligated cDNA underwent four PCR rounds using SP2 and nested alpha and beta constant-region primers. Using its own MiXCR run on the UMI-ligation and nested PCR reads, TCRdb lists one record per CDR3 protein. The table shows more than 95,000 distinct CDR3 sequences, with more than 14% occurring only once. The sample consisted of naive CD8+ T cells from blood. The receptor set was obtained from a human donor in good health.

The chain uses TRBV7-9 and TRBJ2-3, with TRBD2 as a possible D gene (5 bases). V lost 5 bases to trimming and J lost 5 bases, with 14 bases between them. The CDR3 totals 14 residues. Germline CDR1 is SEHNR and CDR2 is FQNEAQ (reference sequence). Here the CDR3 DNA reads TGTGCCAGCAGCCCGGACTTCCGAGGAGATACGCAGTATTTT. As protein: CASSPDFRGDTQYF. The variable domain in full, completed from reference TRBV7-9 and TRBJ2-3, reads DTGVSQNPRHKITKRGQNVTFRCDPISEHNRLYWYRQTLGQGPEFLTYFQNEAQLEKSRLLSDRFSAERPKGSFSTLEIQRTEQGDSAMYLCASSPDFRGDTQYFGPGTRLTVL.

This clonotype turned up a few times. V and J are TRBV20-1 and TRBJ2-7, with unresolved D. V was shortened by 5 bases and J by 0 bases, with 14 bases between the two germline ends. CDR1 is DFQATT and CDR2 is SNEGSKA in the germline V gene (reference sequence). The CDR3 is 14 amino acids. CDR3 coding DNA: TGCAGTGCTCTTGGTGCAGAGGTCTCCTACGAGCAGTACTTC. It is translated as CSALGAEVSYEQYF.

This clonotype came up a few times. The chain links TRBV20-1 to TRBJ2-7; D is unresolved. V gave up 3 bases and J gave up 3 bases, with 12 bases separating them. This CDR3 has 13 amino acids. CDR1 is DFQATT, CDR2 SNEGSKA, per germline (reference sequence). The DNA for the CDR3 is TGCAGTGCTAGGTCCCGGTTGGACTACGAGCAGTACTTC. Its protein product is CSARSRLDYEQYF.

The CDR3, as DNA: TGTGCCAGTAGTATGTTCAAGTGGGGTCAGCCCCAGCATTTT. Its translation is CASSMFKWGQPQHF. The chain combines TRBV19 with TRBJ1-5; no reliable D call. This CDR3 is 14 amino acids long. Trimming took 3 bases from V and 6 from J, leaving 12 bases between them. The germline V gene encodes CDR1 LNHDA and CDR2 SQIVND (reference sequence).

This clonotype was observed at least ten times. V gene TRBV7-6 combines with J gene TRBJ2-1; 11 positions match TRBD2. The germline gives CDR1 SGHVS, CDR2 FNYEAQ. This CDR3 spans 19 amino acids. V was clipped by 4 bases and J by 0 bases; unmatched bases: 11. DNA for the CDR3: TGTGCCAGCAGCTACCTAGCGGGAGGCCAGAGGAGCTCCTACAATGAGCAGTTCTTC. Translating it yields CASSYLAGGQRSSYNEQFF.

This clonotype was seen more than once but under ten times. The chain has TRBV4-3 and TRBJ2-7; 11 positions agree with TRBD2. The CDR3 extends over 17 amino acids. The germline V gene encodes CDR1 LGHNA and CDR2 YSLEER. The V and J ends lost 0 bases and 2 bases, in that order; junction bases with no gene match: 6. CDR3 sequence: CASSQDVVAGGPYEQYF. Written as DNA, the CDR3 is TGCGCCAGCAGCCAAGATGTCGTAGCGGGAGGGCCCTACGAGCAGTACTTC.

The V and J genes are TRBV28 and TRBJ1-1, with no clear D. The germline V gene encodes CDR1 MDHEN and CDR2 SYDVKM. The ends were cut back, 7 bases at V and 1 base at J, with 22 bases in the middle. The length of the CDR3 is 17 residues. The CDR3 loop is CASTLVGMIEPNTEAFF. The DNA of the CDR3 is TGTGCCAGCACTTTGGTCGGGATGATAGAACCGAACACTGAAGCTTTCTTT.

The V gene is TRBV6-5, the J gene TRBJ2-7, with 12 bases that match TRBD2. V lost 0 bases and J lost 7; bases outside the gene matches: 7. Germline V gives CDR1 MNHEY, CDR2 SVGAGI. The CDR3 length is 16 residues. The DNA of the CDR3 is TGTGCCAGCAGTTACTCGGCGGCTAGCGGGAGGGGTGAGCAGTACTTC. It specifies CASSYSAASGRGEQYF.

This clonotype was observed a handful of times. The genes are TRBV4-3 and TRBJ2-5; D gene ambiguous. Per the germline V gene, CDR1 is LGHNA and CDR2 is YSLEER. V lost 4 bases and J lost 3, with 12 bases in between. CDR3 length equals 14 residues. CDR3 nucleotides: TGCGCCAGCAGCCCACGTCTAGTAGAAGAGACCCAGTACTTC. This codes for CASSPRLVEETQYF.

The rearrangement joins TRBV4-2 to TRBJ2-3, with 9 bases that match TRBD2. The CDR3 runs to 17 residues. The V segment lost 4 bases and the J segment 5 bases; nucleotides outside the gene matches: 13. CDR1 LGHNA and CDR2 YNFKEQ come from the germline V gene. The CDR3: CASSLRLVAGAEDTQYF. DNA of the CDR3: TGTGCCAGCAGCCTCCGACTCGTAGCGGGAGCCGAAGATACGCAGTATTTT.

This clonotype was counted at least ten times. V gene TRBV27 combines with J gene TRBJ2-1; maybe TRBD2 (5 bases). The CDR3 consists of 12 residues. Trimming took off 3 bases at V and 6 bases at J, with 6 bases between the two ends. CDR1 and CDR2 (germline): MNHEY, SMNVEV (reference sequence). CDR3 sequence reads: CASSFRGNEQFF. CDR3 nucleotides: TGTGCCAGCAGTTTCCGGGGCAATGAGCAGTTCTTC.

J is TRBJ1-1 and V is TRBV15, with D maybe TRBD1 (6 bases). V was cut by 5 bases and J by 5 bases, with 12 bases left in between. Germline values: CDR1 LNHNV, CDR2 YYDKDF (reference sequence). CDR3 length equals 13 residues. CDR3 nucleotides: TGTGCCACCAGCTGGGGGGGCGAAACTGAAGCTTTCTTT. It is translated as CATSWGGETEAFF.

This clonotype was found many times. The rearrangement joins TRBV29-1 to TRBJ1-1; D possibly corresponds to TRBD1 (6 bases). The V end lost 8 bases, the J end lost 1 base, and 11 bases lay between the germline ends. The germline V gene encodes CDR1 SQVTM and CDR2 ANQGSEA. This CDR3 contains 12 residues. The CDR3 protein is CSSGQSNTEAFF. In DNA, the CDR3 is TGCAGCTCCGGACAGTCGAACACTGAAGCTTTCTTT.

This chain connects TRBV13 to TRBJ2-7; D is unclear. Germline lookup yields CDR1 PRHDT and CDR2 FYEKMQ (reference sequence). The V gene lost 5 bases and the J gene lost 6 bases, with 20 bases spanning the gap. This CDR3 spans 15 amino acids. The CDR3 here is CASSQYTDNSIEQYF. As DNA, the CDR3 is TGTGCCAGCAGCCAGTATACAGATAATTCTATCGAGCAGTACTTC.

The rearrangement joins TRBV6-2 or TRBV6-3 to TRBJ1-5, with D uncertain. V was trimmed by 7 bases and J by 2 bases, leaving 9 bases between them. This CDR3 has 13 amino acids. The germline CDR1 and CDR2 sequences are MNHEY and SVGEGT. As DNA, the CDR3 is TGTGCCAGCAACGGGAACGGCAATCAGCCCCAGCATTTT. Translated: CASNGNGNQPQHF.

A few counts support this clonotype. The chain links TRBV27 to TRBJ2-7; possible D gene TRBD1, 5 bases. V was trimmed by 4 bases and J by 2 bases, leaving 12 bases between them. The CDR3 has 14 residues. Germline lookup yields CDR1 MNHEY and CDR2 SMNVEV (reference sequence). This chain's CDR3 is CASSSLDKAYEQYF. CDR3 sequence (DNA): TGTGCCAGCAGTTCCCTGGACAAAGCCTACGAGCAGTACTTC.

This clonotype was counted between two and nine times. This chain links TRBV9 with TRBJ2-2, with 12 bases lining up with TRBD2. Germline trimming cut 0 bases from V and 1 base from J; bases unmatched to any gene: 7. The CDR3 is 19 amino acids. Per the germline V gene, CDR1 is SGDLS and CDR2 is YYNGEE. CDR3 in DNA: TGTGCCAGCAGCGTAGCTAGCGGGAGGGCCGCTCGGAACACCGGGGAGCTGTTTTTT. Encoded protein: CASSVASGRAARNTGELFF. Drawing the rest from reference TRBV9 and TRBJ2-2, the complete variable domain is DSGVTQTPKHLITATGQRVTLRCSPRSGDLSVYWYQQSLDQGLQFLIQYYNGEERAKGNILERFSAQQFPDLHSELNLSSLELGDSALYFCASSVASGRAARNTGELFFGEGSRLTVL.

This clonotype has more than one count but fewer than ten. V and J are TRBV6-1 and TRBJ2-7; no firm D call. The CDR3 has 13 residues. Germline V gene data show CDR1 as MNHNS and CDR2 as SASEGT. The ends were cut back, 3 bases at V and 4 bases at J, with 10 bases in the middle. This CDR3 is CASSEGFGYEQYF. CDR3 DNA: TGTGCCAGCAGTGAGGGCTTTGGATACGAGCAGTACTTC.

This clonotype has a handful of counts. This sequence joins TRBV9 and TRBJ1-5; D is uncertain. CDR1 and CDR2 (germline): SGDLS, YYNGEE. The CDR3 loop spans 15 amino acids. The germline V and J ends were trimmed by 4 bases and 4 bases, with 15 bases remaining between them. DNA for the CDR3: TGTGCCAGCAGCTTACTGGACGGTCCAAATCAGCCCCAGCATTTT. This translates into CASSLLDGPNQPQHF.

This clonotype has only one observation. The chain joins TRBV29-1 to TRBJ2-7; D uncertain. V lost 5 bases to trimming and J lost 3 bases, with 14 bases between them. The CDR3 runs 13 residues. Germline V gives CDR1 SQVTM, CDR2 ANQGSEA. CDR3 in amino acids: CSVLQVGFYEQYF. For the CDR3, the DNA is TGCAGCGTTCTTCAGGTCGGCTTCTACGAGCAGTACTTC.